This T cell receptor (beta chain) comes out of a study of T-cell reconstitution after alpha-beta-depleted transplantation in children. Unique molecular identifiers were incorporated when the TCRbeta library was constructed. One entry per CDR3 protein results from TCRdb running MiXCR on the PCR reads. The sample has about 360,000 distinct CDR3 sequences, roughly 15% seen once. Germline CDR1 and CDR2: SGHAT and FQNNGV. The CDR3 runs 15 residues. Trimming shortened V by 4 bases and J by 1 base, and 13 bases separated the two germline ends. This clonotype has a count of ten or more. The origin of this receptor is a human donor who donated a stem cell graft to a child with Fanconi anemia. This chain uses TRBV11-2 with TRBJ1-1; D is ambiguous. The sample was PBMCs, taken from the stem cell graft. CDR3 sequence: CASSWSGRANTEAFF. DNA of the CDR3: TGTGCCAGCAGCTGGTCAGGTAGGGCGAACACTGAAGCTTTCTTT. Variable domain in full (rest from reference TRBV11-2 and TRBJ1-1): EAGVAQSPRYKIIEKRQSVAFWCNPISGHATLYWYQQILGQGPKLLIQFQNNGVVDDSQLPKDRFSAERLKGVDSTLKIQPAKLEDSAVYLCASSWSGRANTEAFFGQGTRLTVV.